These T cell receptor beta chains were read from a single sample in a study of Graves' ophthalmopathy and Graves' hyperthyroidism. TCRdb fed the multiplex PCR reads into MiXCR, producing one record per CDR3 protein. The sample consists of about 23,000 distinct CDR3 sequences, 45% to 60% of them appearing once. Sequences were obtained from peripheral blood. These receptors originate from an adult woman with stable Graves' hyperthyroidism. Both conserved end residues are part of each CDR3. The order of the fields is clone size, V gene, J gene, D gene, CDR3 DNA, CDR3 protein. A D gene is named only where the DNA matches it firmly. Where a row states a size, it is once, few, many or the class of an expanded clone; other rows omit it.

abundance: few; v_gene: TRBV25-1; j_gene: TRBJ1-4; d_gene: TRBD1; CDR3nt: TGTGCCAGCAGTGACGGGACAGGGGGGAATGAAAAACTGTTTTTT; CDR3aa: CASSDGTGGNEKLFF
abundance: -; v_gene: TRBV2; j_gene: TRBJ2-5; d_gene: TRBD1; CDR3nt: TGTGCCAGCAGTGATCAGGGGGCGGGTGAGACCCAGTACTTC; CDR3aa: CASSDQGAGETQYF
abundance: -; v_gene: TRBV20-1; j_gene: TRBJ1-2; d_gene: -; CDR3nt: TGCAGTGCTAAGGGACCGCCGAACTATGGCTACACCTTC; CDR3aa: CSAKGPPNYGYTF
abundance: -; v_gene: TRBV20-1; j_gene: TRBJ2-2; d_gene: -; CDR3nt: TGCAGTGCTAGTCCGTGGGGAAACACCGGGGAGCTGTCTTGG; CDR3aa: CSASPWGNTGELSW
abundance: -; v_gene: TRBV20-1; j_gene: TRBJ2-7; d_gene: TRBD2; CDR3nt: TGCAGTGCTAGGGGGGGGGGGTTCGAGCAGTACTTC; CDR3aa: CSARGGGFEQYF
abundance: -; v_gene: TRBV9; j_gene: TRBJ1-5; d_gene: -; CDR3nt: TGTGCCAGCAGCGTTGAGGGGAGGGCCAAAGCAGAGACCCAGCATTTT; CDR3aa: CASSVEGRAKAETQHF
abundance: many; v_gene: TRBV6-5; j_gene: TRBJ1-4; d_gene: -; CDR3nt: TGTGCCAGCAGGCCGGGAGGGTGGCAGGCTAAACTGTTTTTT; CDR3aa: CASRPGGWQAKLFF
abundance: once; v_gene: TRBV6-1; j_gene: TRBJ2-2; d_gene: -; CDR3nt: TGTGCCAGCAGTGAAAGGAATAGTATCCCAGGGGAGCTGTTTTTT; CDR3aa: CASSERNSIPGELFF
abundance: -; v_gene: TRBV5-1; j_gene: TRBJ1-2; d_gene: -; CDR3nt: TGTGCCAGCAGCTTCGGACACAGCGATGGCTACACCTTC; CDR3aa: CASSFGHSDGYTF
abundance: medium-sized; v_gene: TRBV12-3/TRBV12-4; j_gene: TRBJ1-2; d_gene: -; CDR3nt: TGTGCCAGCAGTCCAGGGTTTGGCTACACCTTC; CDR3aa: CASSPGFGYTF
abundance: many; v_gene: TRBV19; j_gene: TRBJ2-1; d_gene: TRBD1; CDR3nt: TGTGCCAGCCCAGGGACAGGGAACTACAATGAGCAGTTCTTC; CDR3aa: CASPGTGNYNEQFF
abundance: -; v_gene: TRBV6-5; j_gene: TRBJ2-2; d_gene: -; CDR3nt: TGTGCCAGCAGTTACGGACACAGCACCGGGGAGCTGTTTTTT; CDR3aa: CASSYGHSTGELFF
abundance: medium-sized; v_gene: TRBV7-9; j_gene: TRBJ2-1; d_gene: -; CDR3nt: TGTGCCAGCAGCTTAGTCGGTGGTTACTACAATGAGCAGTTCTTC; CDR3aa: CASSLVGGYYNEQFF
abundance: -; v_gene: TRBV20-1; j_gene: TRBJ1-4; d_gene: TRBD1; CDR3nt: TGCAGTGCTAGAAAAACAGGGGGAACTAATGAAAAACTGTTTTTT; CDR3aa: CSARKTGGTNEKLFF
abundance: many; v_gene: TRBV4-2; j_gene: TRBJ2-2; d_gene: -; CDR3nt: TGTGCCAGCAGCCAAGAGGAGGGAGAAGCCGGGGAGCTGTTTTTT; CDR3aa: CASSQEEGEAGELFF
abundance: few; v_gene: TRBV24-1; j_gene: TRBJ2-5; d_gene: TRBD2; CDR3nt: TGTGCCACCAGTGATATTAGCGGGAGGGCCGGGGAGACCCAGTACTTC; CDR3aa: CATSDISGRAGETQYF
abundance: many; v_gene: TRBV20-1; j_gene: TRBJ2-5; d_gene: TRBD1; CDR3nt: TGCAGTGCTAAAGTCAACAGGGGGCGGCAAGAGACCCAGTACTTC; CDR3aa: CSAKVNRGRQETQYF
abundance: -; v_gene: TRBV19; j_gene: TRBJ2-2; d_gene: TRBD2; CDR3nt: TGTGCCACGGGAGGGGTCGGGGAGCTGTTTTTT; CDR3aa: CATGGVGELFF
abundance: many; v_gene: TRBV29-1; j_gene: TRBJ1-3; d_gene: -; CDR3nt: TGCAGCGTTGAAGGGGGTGCCACTGGAAACACCATATATTTT; CDR3aa: CSVEGGATGNTIYF
abundance: many; v_gene: TRBV6-5; j_gene: TRBJ1-3; d_gene: -; CDR3nt: TGTGCCAGCAGTTATAAGGCTGGAAACACCATATATTTT; CDR3aa: CASSYKAGNTIYF
abundance: -; v_gene: TRBV6-5; j_gene: TRBJ2-2; d_gene: -; CDR3nt: TGTGCCAGCAGTTACGCTCAGTTGAGCACCGGGGAGCTGTTTTTT; CDR3aa: CASSYAQLSTGELFF
abundance: many; v_gene: TRBV28; j_gene: TRBJ2-7; d_gene: TRBD2; CDR3nt: TGTGCCAGCAGTTTGAACCCTAGCGGGAGGGAGCAGTACTTC; CDR3aa: CASSLNPSGREQYF
abundance: -; v_gene: TRBV25-1; j_gene: TRBJ2-1; d_gene: TRBD2; CDR3nt: TGTGCCAGCAGTGCCTTCCCTGGACTAGCGGGAGTGACGGGGGAGCAGTTCTTC; CDR3aa: CASSAFPGLAGVTGEQFF
abundance: -; v_gene: TRBV29-1; j_gene: TRBJ1-2; d_gene: -; CDR3nt: TGCAGCGTCCCAGGGACGGGGTGGGGCTACACCTTC; CDR3aa: CSVPGTGWGYTF
abundance: -; v_gene: TRBV6-1; j_gene: TRBJ2-1; d_gene: TRBD1; CDR3nt: TGTGCCAGCAGGACAGGGGGTTTTGAGCAGTTCTTC; CDR3aa: CASRTGGFEQFF
abundance: -; v_gene: TRBV6-1; j_gene: TRBJ2-1; d_gene: -; CDR3nt: TGTGCCAGCAGTCTGCGTACCAGCGGAATAAGCTCCTACAATGAGCAGTCCTTC; CDR3aa: CASSLRTSGISSYNEQSF
abundance: -; v_gene: TRBV19; j_gene: TRBJ1-2; d_gene: -; CDR3nt: TGTGCCAGTAGTATAGCCAGTGTCCCTTTTAGAGTGGCTATATTCTTATGTGCTAACTATGGCTACACCTTC; CDR3aa: CASSIASVPFRVAIFLCANYGYTF
abundance: many; v_gene: TRBV27; j_gene: TRBJ2-7; d_gene: TRBD2; CDR3nt: TGTGCCAGCAGGGAGACTAGCGGGGGAACCTACGAGCAGTACTTC; CDR3aa: CASRETSGGTYEQYF
abundance: many; v_gene: TRBV4-1; j_gene: TRBJ1-2; d_gene: TRBD1; CDR3nt: TGCGCCAGCAGCCAAACACAGGGGAGGAGTAGTTATGGCTACACCTTC; CDR3aa: CASSQTQGRSSYGYTF
abundance: -; v_gene: TRBV5-1; j_gene: TRBJ2-3; d_gene: TRBD2; CDR3nt: TGCGCCAGCAGCTCCAACAGGGAGGGACTAGCGGGAGCAATGAGCACAGATACGCAGTATTTT; CDR3aa: CASSSNREGLAGAMSTDTQYF
abundance: many; v_gene: TRBV28; j_gene: TRBJ2-5; d_gene: TRBD1; CDR3nt: TGTGCCAGCAGTTTCAGGGGGCTCGAGACCCAGTACTTC; CDR3aa: CASSFRGLETQYF
abundance: -; v_gene: TRBV7-2; j_gene: TRBJ2-1; d_gene: TRBD2; CDR3nt: TGTGCCAGCAGCTTAGGACTAGCGGGAGGTGTTTATGAGCAGTTCTTC; CDR3aa: CASSLGLAGGVYEQFF
abundance: -; v_gene: TRBV29-1; j_gene: TRBJ1-4; d_gene: -; CDR3nt: TGCAGCGTAGGCACGTCAACTAATGAAAAACTGTTTTTT; CDR3aa: CSVGTSTNEKLFF
abundance: -; v_gene: TRBV6-1; j_gene: TRBJ2-1; d_gene: -; CDR3nt: TGTGCCAGCAGTGAAGACACTGGCTCCTACAGTGAGCAGTTCTTC; CDR3aa: CASSEDTGSYSEQFF
abundance: few; v_gene: TRBV19; j_gene: TRBJ1-3; d_gene: -; CDR3nt: TGTGCCAGTAGTATGAGCGGGAGCTTT; CDR3aa: CASSMSGSF
abundance: -; v_gene: TRBV12-3/TRBV12-4; j_gene: TRBJ2-5; d_gene: TRBD1; CDR3nt: TGTGCCAGCAGTTTAGCTGAGGGGGCCACCGCCCAAGGGACCCAGTACTTC; CDR3aa: CASSLAEGATAQGTQYF
abundance: -; v_gene: TRBV29-1; j_gene: TRBJ2-1; d_gene: TRBD2; CDR3nt: TGCAGCACTAGCGGGACGTACAATGAGCAGTTCTTC; CDR3aa: CSTSGTYNEQFF
abundance: once; v_gene: TRBV7-9; j_gene: TRBJ2-1; d_gene: -; CDR3nt: TGTGCCAGCAGCCTTGAGGTAGCGTACAATGAGCAGTTCTTC; CDR3aa: CASSLEVAYNEQFF
abundance: -; v_gene: TRBV19; j_gene: TRBJ2-5; d_gene: -; CDR3nt: TGTGCCAGTAGTATAGGGGCGGAGACCCAGTACTTC; CDR3aa: CASSIGAETQYF
abundance: many; v_gene: TRBV20-1; j_gene: TRBJ1-3; d_gene: TRBD1; CDR3nt: TGCAGTGCTAGAGAGACGTACAGGGGAGCCAGAAACACCATATATTTT; CDR3aa: CSARETYRGARNTIYF
abundance: -; v_gene: TRBV12-3/TRBV12-4; j_gene: TRBJ2-7; d_gene: -; CDR3nt: TGTGCCAGCAGTTTGGGGCAGGGGGGTCGCGAGCAGTACTTC; CDR3aa: CASSLGQGGREQYF
abundance: -; v_gene: TRBV7-6; j_gene: TRBJ2-6; d_gene: TRBD1; CDR3nt: TGTGCCAGCAGCCCAAGACAGGGGGCTTCTGGGGCCAACGTCCTGACTTTC; CDR3aa: CASSPRQGASGANVLTF
abundance: -; v_gene: TRBV10-2; j_gene: TRBJ2-1; d_gene: -; CDR3nt: TGCGCCAGCAGCCCCATCGGGATCACCTCCTACAATGAGCAGTTCTTC; CDR3aa: CASSPIGITSYNEQFF